This T cell receptor beta chain was sequenced for a study of CD8+ T cells in alopecia areata. The authors extracted RNA and reverse transcribed it into cDNA as the sequencing template. Clones were sequenced by immunoSEQ multiplex PCR, and TCRdb holds only the in-frame ones, with some missing. Here the sample spans about 110,000 clones, 45% to 70% being singletons. Sequencing was performed on CD8+ T cells sorted from blood. This sequence originates from a human donor in good health.

CDR3 region: CASSLLDEQFF. CDR3 nucleotides: TGTGCCAGCAGCTTACTGGATGAGCAGTTCTTC. The chain is built from TRBV7-9 and TRBJ2-1; D is unclear. The V gene's germline CDR1 is SEHNR and CDR2 FQNEAQ (reference sequence). V shed 2 bases and J shed 8 bases, with 4 bases lying between them. The CDR3 is made up of 11 amino acids.